This T cell receptor (beta chain) originates from a study of identical twins. Findings of the study overall: Invariant cells of the MAIT and iNKT types might have partly distorted the zero-insertion analyses. Conclusions relied on cross-sectional statistical analysis, not following the same donors.

TCRdb reanalysed the 5' RACE reads using MiXCR and keeps one entry per CDR3 protein. The data contain roughly 1.6 million distinct CDR3 sequences, under 35% of them seen just once; the ten biggest clones take up about 0.3%. Each donor was a healthy Caucasian. This clonotype has a handful of counts. Its antigen remains unknown. CDR3 length: 16 residues. CDR1 is MGHDK, CDR2 SYGVNS, per germline. V was pared by 4 bases and J by 2 bases, with 15 bases between. The gene calls are TRBV25-1 and TRBJ2-1; D is unresolved. This TCR was sampled from a newborn girl in good health. The source material was cord blood. The CDR3 loop reads CASSVDPGPPYNEQFF. CDR3 in DNA: TGTGCCAGCAGTGTGGACCCCGGGCCACCCTACAATGAGCAGTTCTTC.